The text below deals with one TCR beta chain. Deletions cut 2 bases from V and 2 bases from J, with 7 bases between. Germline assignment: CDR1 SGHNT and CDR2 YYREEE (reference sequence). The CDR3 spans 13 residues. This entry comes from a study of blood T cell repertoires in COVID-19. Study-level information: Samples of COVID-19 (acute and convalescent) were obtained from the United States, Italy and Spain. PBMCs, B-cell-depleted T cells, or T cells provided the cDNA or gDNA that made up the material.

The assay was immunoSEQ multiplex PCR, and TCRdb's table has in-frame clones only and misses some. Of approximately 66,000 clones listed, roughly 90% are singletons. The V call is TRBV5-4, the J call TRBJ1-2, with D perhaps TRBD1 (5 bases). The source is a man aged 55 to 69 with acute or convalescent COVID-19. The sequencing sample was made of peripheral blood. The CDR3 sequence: CASSFPGNYGYTF. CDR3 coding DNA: TGTGCCAGCAGCTTCCCAGGGAACTATGGCTACACCTTC.